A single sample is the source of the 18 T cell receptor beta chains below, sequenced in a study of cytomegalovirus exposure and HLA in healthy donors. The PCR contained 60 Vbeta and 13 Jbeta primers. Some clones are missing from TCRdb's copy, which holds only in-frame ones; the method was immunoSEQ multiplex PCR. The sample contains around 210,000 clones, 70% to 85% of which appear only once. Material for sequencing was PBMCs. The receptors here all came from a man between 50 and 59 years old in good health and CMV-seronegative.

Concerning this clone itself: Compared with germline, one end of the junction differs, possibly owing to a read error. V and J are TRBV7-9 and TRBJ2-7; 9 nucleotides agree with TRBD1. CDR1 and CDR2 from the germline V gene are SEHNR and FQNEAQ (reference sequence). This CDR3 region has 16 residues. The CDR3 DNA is TGTGCCAGCAGCTTAGCGACGGGACAGGGCTCCAACGAGCAGTACTTC. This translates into CASSLATGQGSNEQYF.

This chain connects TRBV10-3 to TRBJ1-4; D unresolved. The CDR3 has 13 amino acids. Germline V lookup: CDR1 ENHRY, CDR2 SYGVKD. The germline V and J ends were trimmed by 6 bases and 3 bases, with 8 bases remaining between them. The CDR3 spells CAISREPNEKLFF. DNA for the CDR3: TGTGCCATCAGCCGCGAACCTAATGAAAAACTGTTTTTT.

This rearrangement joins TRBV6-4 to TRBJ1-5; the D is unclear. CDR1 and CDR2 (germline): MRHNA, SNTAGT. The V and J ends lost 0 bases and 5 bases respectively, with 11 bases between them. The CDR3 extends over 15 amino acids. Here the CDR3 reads CASSDSGVFDQPQHF. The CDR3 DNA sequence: TGTGCCAGCAGTGACTCCGGGGTGTTCGATCAGCCCCAGCATTTT.

The CDR3 is CASSQSSTTNEKLFF. The DNA for the CDR3 is TGTGCCAGCAGCCAATCGAGTACAACTAATGAAAAACTGTTTTTT. This chain connects TRBV4-2 to TRBJ1-4, with D hard to call. Germline V gives CDR1 LGHNA, CDR2 YNFKEQ. V lost 2 bases and J lost 0, with 7 bases in between. The length of the CDR3 is 15 residues.

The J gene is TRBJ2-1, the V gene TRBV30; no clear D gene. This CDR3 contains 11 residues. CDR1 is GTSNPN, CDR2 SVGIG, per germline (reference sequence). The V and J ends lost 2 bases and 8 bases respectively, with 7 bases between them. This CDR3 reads CAWSRDYEQFF. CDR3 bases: TGTGCCTGGAGTAGAGACTATGAGCAGTTCTTC.

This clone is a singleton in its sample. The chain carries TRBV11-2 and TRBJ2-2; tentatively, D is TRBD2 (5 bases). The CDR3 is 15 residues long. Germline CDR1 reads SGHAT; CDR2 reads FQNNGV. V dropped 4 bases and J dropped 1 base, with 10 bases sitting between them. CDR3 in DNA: TGTGCCAGCAGCTCCGCCGGAGGGAACACCGGGGAGCTGTTTTTT. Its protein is CASSSAGGNTGELFF.

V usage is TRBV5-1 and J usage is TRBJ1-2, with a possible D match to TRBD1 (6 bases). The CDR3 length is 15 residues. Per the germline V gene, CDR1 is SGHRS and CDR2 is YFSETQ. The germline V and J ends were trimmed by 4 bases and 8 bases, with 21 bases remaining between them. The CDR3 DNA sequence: TGCGCCAGCAGCCCGGGGCAGGGGCTCCTCGGGGGCTACACCTTC. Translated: CASSPGQGLLGGYTF. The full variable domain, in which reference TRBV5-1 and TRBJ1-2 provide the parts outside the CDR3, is KAGVTQTPRYLIKTRGQQVTLSCSPISGHRSVSWYQQTPGQGLQFLFEYFSETQRNKGNFPGRFSGRQFSNSRSEMNVSTLELGDSALYLCASSPGQGLLGGYTFGSGTRLTVV.

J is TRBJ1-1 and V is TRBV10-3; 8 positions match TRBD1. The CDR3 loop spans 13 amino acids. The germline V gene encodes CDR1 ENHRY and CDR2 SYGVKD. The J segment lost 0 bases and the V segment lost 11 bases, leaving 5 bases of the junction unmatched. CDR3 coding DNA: TGTGCCGCCCGGACAGGGATGAACACTGAAGCTTTCTTT. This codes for CAARTGMNTEAFF.

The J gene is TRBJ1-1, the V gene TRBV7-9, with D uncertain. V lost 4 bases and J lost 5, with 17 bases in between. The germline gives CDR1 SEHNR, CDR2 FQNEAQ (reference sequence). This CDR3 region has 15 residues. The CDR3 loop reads CASSYPSAGNTEAFF. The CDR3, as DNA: TGTGCCAGCAGCTATCCCAGTGCGGGGAATACTGAAGCTTTCTTT.

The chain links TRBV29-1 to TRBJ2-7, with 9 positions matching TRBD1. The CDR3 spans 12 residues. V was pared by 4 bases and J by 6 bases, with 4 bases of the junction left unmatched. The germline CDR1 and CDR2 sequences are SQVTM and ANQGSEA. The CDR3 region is CSVGGQGGEQYF. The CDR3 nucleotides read TGCAGCGTTGGGGGACAGGGCGGCGAGCAGTACTTC.

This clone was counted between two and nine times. For the CDR3, the DNA is TGTGCCAGCACCTCTACAGGGGTCGAGCAGTACTTC. Translated: CASTSTGVEQYF. The V call is TRBV28, the J call TRBJ2-7; 7 nucleotides align to TRBD1. The CDR3 runs 12 residues. The V segment lost 7 bases and the J segment 6 bases; nucleotides outside the gene matches: 6. Germline V gene sequence: CDR1 MDHEN, CDR2 SYDVKM.

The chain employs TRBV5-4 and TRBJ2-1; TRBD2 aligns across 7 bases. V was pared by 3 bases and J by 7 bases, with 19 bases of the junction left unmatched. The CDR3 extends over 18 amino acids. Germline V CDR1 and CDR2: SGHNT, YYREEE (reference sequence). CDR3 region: CASSSQGGGSGPWNEQFF. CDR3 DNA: TGTGCCAGCAGCTCCCAAGGTGGCGGGAGTGGGCCCTGGAATGAGCAGTTCTTC. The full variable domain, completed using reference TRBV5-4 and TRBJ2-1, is ETGVTQSPTHLIKTRGQQVTLRCSSQSGHNTVSWYQQALGQGPQFIFQYYREEENGRGNFPPRFSGLQFPNYSSELNVNALELDDSALYLCASSSQGGGSGPWNEQFFGPGTRLTVL.

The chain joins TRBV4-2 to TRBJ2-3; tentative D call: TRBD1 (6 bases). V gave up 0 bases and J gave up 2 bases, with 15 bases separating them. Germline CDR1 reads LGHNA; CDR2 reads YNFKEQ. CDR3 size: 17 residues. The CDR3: CASSQERQGSHTDTQYF. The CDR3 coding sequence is TGTGCCAGCAGCCAAGAGCGCCAGGGGAGTCACACAGATACGCAGTATTTT.

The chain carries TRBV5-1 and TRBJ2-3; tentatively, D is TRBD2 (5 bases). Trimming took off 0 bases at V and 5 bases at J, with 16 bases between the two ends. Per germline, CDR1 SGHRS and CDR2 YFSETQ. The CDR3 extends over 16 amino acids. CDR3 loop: CASSLGATFGEDTQYF. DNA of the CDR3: TGCGCCAGCAGCTTGGGAGCGACCTTCGGGGAAGATACGCAGTATTTT.

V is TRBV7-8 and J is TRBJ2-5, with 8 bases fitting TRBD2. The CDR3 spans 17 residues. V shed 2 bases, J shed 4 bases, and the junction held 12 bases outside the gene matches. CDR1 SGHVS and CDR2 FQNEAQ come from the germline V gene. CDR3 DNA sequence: TGTGCCAGCAGCTTAACCTACCGGGAGGGCCAGATAGAGACCCAGTACTTC. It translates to CASSLTYREGQIETQYF.

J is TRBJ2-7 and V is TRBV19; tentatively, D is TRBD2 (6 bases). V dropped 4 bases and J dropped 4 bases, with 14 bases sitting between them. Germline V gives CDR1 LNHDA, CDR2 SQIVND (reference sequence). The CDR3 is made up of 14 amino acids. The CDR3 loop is CASSRGEGRYEQYF. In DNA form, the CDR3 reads TGTGCCAGTAGTAGAGGAGAAGGGAGGTACGAGCAGTACTTC.

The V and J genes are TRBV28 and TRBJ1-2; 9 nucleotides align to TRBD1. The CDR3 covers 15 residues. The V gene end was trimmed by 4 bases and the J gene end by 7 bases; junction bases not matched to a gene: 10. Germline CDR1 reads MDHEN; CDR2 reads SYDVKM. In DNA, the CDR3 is TGTGCCAGCAGTTCTCCCGGACAGGGGAGCTTTGGCTACACCTTC. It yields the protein CASSSPGQGSFGYTF.

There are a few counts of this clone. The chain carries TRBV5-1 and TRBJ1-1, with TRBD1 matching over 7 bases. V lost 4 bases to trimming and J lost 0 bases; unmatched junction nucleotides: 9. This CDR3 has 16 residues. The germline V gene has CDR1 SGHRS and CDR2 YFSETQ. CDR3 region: CASSPGQVYMNTEAFF. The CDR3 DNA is TGCGCCAGCAGCCCCGGACAGGTCTACATGAACACTGAAGCTTTCTTT.